This T cell receptor beta chain was identified in a study of blood T cell repertoires in COVID-19. The CDR3 runs to 15 residues. The V gene lost 6 bases and the J gene lost 6 bases, with 20 bases spanning the gap. The V gene's germline CDR1 is SGHAT and CDR2 FQNNGV. In the original processing: For nucleated cells, counts were estimated from reference gene primer amplification. Here immunoSEQ multiplex PCR was the method, and the copy in TCRdb shows in-frame clones only, minus some. The V and J calls and clone size are taken from that table; D and trimming were inferred from the DNA. The sample holds approximately 110,000 clones, approximately 89% seen once.

The sequence came from a woman aged 80 or older with COVID-19, enrolled during active disease. The V and J genes are TRBV11-2 and TRBJ1-2; D perhaps matches TRBD1 (5 bases). The material sequenced was peripheral blood. CDR3 region: CASSYSMGGWDGYTF. The CDR3 region has the DNA TGTGCCAGCAGTTATAGTATGGGGGGTTGGGATGGCTACACCTTC.